This T cell receptor (beta chain) derives from a study of T cell repertoires in cytomegalovirus infection. Germline CDR1 reads LGHDT; CDR2 reads YNNKEL (reference sequence). Trimming took 2 bases from V and 6 from J, leaving 37 bases between them. This CDR3 has 23 residues. TCRdb independently ran MiXCR on the reads; one entry per CDR3 protein. The sample lists 200,000 to 300,000 distinct CDR3 sequences; over 8% were seen once. V usage is TRBV3-1 and J usage is TRBJ2-2, with a weak D call TRBD1 (5 bases). What was sequenced was PBMCs. The source is a human donor in good health (CMV status not recorded). Some clones in this sample may be carry-over from other donors' samples. CDR3 amino acids: CASSQPSYHVVETEKSSAGELFF. CDR3 DNA: TGTGCCAGCAGCCAACCGAGTTACCACGTCGTCGAGACAGAAAAGTCTTCAGCCGGGGAGCTGTTTTTT.